The 30 T cell receptor beta chains below were found in one sample sequenced in a study of identical twins. A single record per CDR3 protein comes from TCRdb applying MiXCR to the 5' RACE reads. The sample lists some 440,000 distinct CDR3 sequences; 24% were seen once. These same data were also listed under a study on T cells expressing NK-cell markers.

The sequenced sample was CD4+ T cells sorted from blood. The receptors were sampled from a woman between 18 and 30 years old in good health.

The rearrangement uses TRBV12-3 or TRBV12-4 and TRBJ2-6; D gene uncertain. This CDR3 has 15 amino acids. V lost 7 bases to trimming and J lost 4 bases, with 14 bases between them. The CDR3 DNA is TGTGCCAGCACCTCCTGGGGTCGAGGGGCCAACGTCCTGACTTTC. It specifies CASTSWGRGANVLTF.

The chain combines TRBV6-1 with TRBJ2-5; TRBD2 might be the D (5 bases). The ends were cut back, 6 bases at V and 0 bases at J, with 14 bases in the middle. The CDR3 runs 15 residues. Germline V gene data show CDR1 as MNHNS and CDR2 as SASEGT. The CDR3: CASREIRDYQETQYF. In DNA form, the CDR3 reads TGTGCCAGCAGGGAAATACGGGATTACCAAGAGACCCAGTACTTC.

The J gene is TRBJ2-1, the V gene TRBV12-3 or TRBV12-4; TRBD1 or TRBD2 may be the D gene (5 bases each). V gave up 5 bases and J gave up 10 bases, with 24 bases separating them. The CDR3 has 16 amino acids. This CDR3 is CASSSPPGPRRGEQFF. The DNA for the CDR3 is TGTGCCAGCAGTAGCCCGCCGGGACCCAGACGCGGCGAGCAGTTCTTC.

This clonotype was seen a handful of times. V gene TRBV10-3 combines with J gene TRBJ2-1; 8 nucleotides line up with TRBD2. This CDR3 spans 14 amino acids. V was pared by 11 bases and J by 9 bases, with 15 bases of the junction left unmatched. The germline V gene has CDR1 ENHRY and CDR2 SYGVKD. The CDR3 spells CASSNSGSRAEQFF. As DNA, the CDR3 is TGTGCCTCCAGCAACAGCGGGAGCCGCGCTGAGCAGTTCTTC.

The CDR3 sequence: CASRPFVVNEQFF. In DNA form, the CDR3 reads TGTGCCAGCAGACCCTTCGTGGTGAATGAGCAGTTCTTC. The V gene is TRBV27, the J gene TRBJ2-1; unclear D gene. The CDR3 has 13 residues. From germline, CDR1 is MNHEY and CDR2 SMNVEV (reference sequence). Trimming cost V 6 bases and J 7 bases, with 13 bases left between them.

This clonotype was detected only a few times. This chain links TRBV28 with TRBJ2-5; no clear D gene. Trimming removed 6 bases from V and 2 bases from J, with 10 bases in between. The CDR3 consists of 13 residues. Germline loops: CDR1 MDHEN, CDR2 SYDVKM. CDR3 sequence: CASRSHRQETQYF. The CDR3 nucleotides read TGTGCCAGCAGGTCTCACAGACAAGAGACCCAGTACTTC.

This clonotype was counted only a few times. The rearrangement links TRBV29-1 to TRBJ1-1, with 9 bases fitting TRBD1. The V segment lost 5 bases and the J segment 2 bases; nucleotides outside the gene matches: 6. Germline values: CDR1 SQVTM, CDR2 ANQGSEA. This CDR3 is built from 14 residues. The CDR3 bases are TGCAGCGTTTTGGGACAGGGCGGAAACACTGAAGCTTTCTTT. Protein sequence: CSVLGQGGNTEAFF. Looking up the rest from reference TRBV29-1 and TRBJ1-1 gives the full variable domain: SAVISQKPSRDICQRGTSLTIQCQVDSQVTMMFWYRQQPGQSLTLIATANQGSEATYESGFVIDKFPISRPNLTFSTLTVSNMSPEDSSIYLCSVLGQGGNTEAFFGQGTRLTVV.

The chain carries TRBV7-9 and TRBJ2-5, with D hard to call. V lost 5 bases, J lost 2 bases, and 15 bases lay in between. The CDR3 consists of 15 residues. The germline CDR1 and CDR2 sequences are SEHNR and FQNEAQ (reference sequence). CDR3 residues: CASSPPFGSQETQYF. The CDR3 DNA sequence: TGTGCCAGCAGCCCCCCATTCGGCAGTCAAGAGACCCAGTACTTC.

This clonotype was observed a handful of times. CDR3 nucleotides: TGCGCCAGCAGCCAAGAGGGGTATGAGCAGTTCTTC. It encodes CASSQEGYEQFF. This chain uses TRBV4-3 with TRBJ2-1; D gene uncertain. V was clipped by 0 bases and J by 8 bases, with 5 bases between them. Germline V CDR1 and CDR2: LGHNA, YSLEER. The CDR3 is made up of 12 amino acids.

The V and J genes are TRBV12-3 or TRBV12-4 and TRBJ1-4; D not certain. The length of the CDR3 is 14 residues. Trimming removed 6 bases at V and 5 bases at J, with 13 bases between. The CDR3 coding sequence is TGTGCCAGCAGGCCGCCCGGGCCCAATGAAAAACTGTTTTTT. It yields the protein CASRPPGPNEKLFF.

This clonotype has at least ten counts. The chain carries TRBV29-1 and TRBJ1-1, with a weak D call TRBD1 (5 bases). Germline V gives CDR1 SQVTM, CDR2 ANQGSEA. The CDR3 consists of 13 residues. Trimming removed 4 bases from V and 8 bases from J, with 17 bases in between. The DNA of the CDR3 is TGCAGCGTTGGTTACGGGGGGACTCTCGAAGCTTTCTTT. It encodes CSVGYGGTLEAFF.

The CDR3, as DNA: TGTGCCACCGGTTACCCCCGGGACAGGGTAAATTCACCCCTCCACTTT. Its translation: CATGYPRDRVNSPLHF. V usage is TRBV6-5 and J usage is TRBJ1-6; 9 nucleotides agree with TRBD1. The germline V gene encodes CDR1 MNHEY and CDR2 SVGAGI. The V and J ends lost 10 bases and 7 bases, in that order; junction bases with no gene match: 14. The CDR3 sequence is 16 residues long.

This clonotype came up a few times. V is TRBV6-5 and J is TRBJ2-2; no reliable D call. CDR3 length: 15 amino acids. CDR1 and CDR2 (germline): MNHEY, SVGAGI. V lost 4 bases, J lost 1 base, and 10 bases lay in between. The CDR3 loop reads CASSLVWGNTGELFF. The DNA of the CDR3 is TGTGCCAGCAGTTTGGTATGGGGGAACACCGGGGAGCTGTTTTTT.

This chain uses TRBV10-3 with TRBJ1-1; D possibly corresponds to TRBD1 (5 bases). The CDR3 runs to 13 residues. The V end was cut by 11 bases, the J end by 0 bases, with 13 bases between. The V gene's germline CDR1 is ENHRY and CDR2 SYGVKD. The CDR3 DNA sequence: TGTGCCTTAAGGGTGACAGTGAACACTGAAGCTTTCTTT. Residues: CALRVTVNTEAFF.

In this sample, this clonotype turned up a few times. The V call is TRBV5-1, the J call TRBJ2-1; D unclear. This CDR3 region has 12 residues. Per the germline V gene, CDR1 is SGHRS and CDR2 is YFSETQ. Trimming took 3 bases from V and 4 from J, leaving 5 bases between them. For the CDR3, the DNA is TGCGCCAGCAGCTCTTTTTACAATGAGCAGTTCTTC. This translates into CASSSFYNEQFF. The full variable domain, with the rest looked up from reference TRBV5-1 and TRBJ2-1, is KAGVTQTPRYLIKTRGQQVTLSCSPISGHRSVSWYQQTPGQGLQFLFEYFSETQRNKGNFPGRFSGRQFSNSRSEMNVSTLELGDSALYLCASSSFYNEQFFGPGTRLTVL.

This clonotype was recorded at least ten times. V and J are TRBV12-3 or TRBV12-4 and TRBJ2-3; D is ambiguous. The CDR3 length is 14 residues. V was shortened by 4 bases and J by 5 bases, with 13 bases between the two germline ends. Here the CDR3 reads CASSSSAKEDTQYF. CDR3 bases: TGTGCCAGCAGTTCATCGGCCAAAGAAGATACGCAGTATTTT.

This clonotype has more than one count but fewer than ten. J is TRBJ1-2 and V is TRBV5-1; D call uncertain. There are 12 residues in the CDR3. Trimming pared 4 bases from V and 8 bases from J, leaving 12 bases between. The germline CDR1 and CDR2 sequences are SGHRS and YFSETQ. The CDR3 is CASSHRRGGYTF. CDR3 in DNA: TGCGCCAGCAGCCACCGCCGAGGGGGCTACACCTTC.

The chain joins TRBV10-1 to TRBJ2-3; no firm D call. Germline CDR1 reads WNHNN; CDR2 reads SYGVQD (reference sequence). The CDR3 is 14 residues long. Trimming shortened V by 4 bases and J by 2 bases, and 10 bases separated the two germline ends. CDR3 DNA: TGCGCCAGCAGTGGGGCCAGAACCACAGATACGCAGTATTTT. It yields the protein CASSGARTTDTQYF.

The sample holds a few counts of this clonotype. This sequence joins TRBV29-1 and TRBJ1-5; D is unresolved. With 1 base removed from V and 6 bases from J, the gap between germline ends came to 10 bases. This CDR3 comprises 13 residues. CDR1 is SQVTM and CDR2 is ANQGSEA in the germline V gene. CDR3 nucleotide sequence: TGCAGCGTTGAAGCCTCCGCAGGTCAGCCCCAGCATTTT. It yields the protein CSVEASAGQPQHF.

This clonotype has a handful of counts. V gene TRBV6-2 or TRBV6-3 combines with J gene TRBJ1-3; D gene ambiguous. The CDR3 covers 17 residues. Germline V gene data show CDR1 as MNHEY and CDR2 as SVGEGT. Trimming pared 0 bases from V and 1 base from J, leaving 13 bases between. CDR3 region: CASSYSAPWESGNTIYF. The CDR3 DNA sequence: TGTGCCAGCAGTTACTCGGCGCCGTGGGAATCTGGAAACACCATATATTTT.

This clonotype was seen a handful of times. This chain connects TRBV10-2 to TRBJ2-1; 7 bases line up with TRBD2. CDR1 and CDR2 from the germline V gene are WSHSY and SAAADI. V lost 0 bases to trimming and J lost 4 bases; unmatched junction nucleotides: 18. CDR3 size: 20 residues. The CDR3 sequence is CASSESEWSGNWGGYNEQFF. The CDR3 bases are TGCGCCAGCAGTGAGTCGGAGTGGAGCGGGAACTGGGGGGGATACAATGAGCAGTTCTTC.

This clonotype was detected only a few times. The chain couples TRBV11-2 to TRBJ1-2; D uncertain. Per the germline V gene, CDR1 is SGHAT and CDR2 is FQNNGV. The CDR3 has 14 residues. V shed 4 bases and J shed 4 bases, with 13 bases lying between them. The CDR3 spells CASSSLTAVYGYTF. CDR3 sequence (DNA): TGTGCCAGCAGCTCTCTGACGGCAGTCTATGGCTACACCTTC.

The chain recombines TRBV10-3 with TRBJ2-3, with 10 bases lining up with TRBD1. J was trimmed by 12 bases and V by 4 bases; bases with no gene match: 10. The CDR3 length is 14 residues. The germline gives CDR1 ENHRY, CDR2 SYGVKD. CDR3 protein: CAISGPGQGLDQYF. In nucleotides, the CDR3 is TGTGCCATCAGTGGCCCGGGACAGGGGTTGGACCAGTATTTT.

The sample holds a few counts of this clonotype. V usage is TRBV20-1 and J usage is TRBJ2-7; 9 bases map to TRBD1. V lost 3 bases to trimming and J lost 5 bases; unmatched junction nucleotides: 2. The germline gives CDR1 DFQATT, CDR2 SNEGSKA (reference sequence). The CDR3 length is 12 residues. CDR3 loop: CSASWDRDEQYF. Here the CDR3 DNA reads TGCAGTGCTAGTTGGGACAGGGACGAGCAGTACTTC.

The table lists this clonotype with a few counts. The genes are TRBV10-3 and TRBJ2-7, with D unresolved. The CDR3 totals 15 residues. Trimming left V 0 bases short and J 2 bases short, with 11 bases between. Germline CDR1 ENHRY, CDR2 SYGVKD. CDR3 nucleotide sequence: TGTGCCATCAGTGAGTCAACGGGCCTAACCTACGAGCAGTACTTC. It codes for CAISESTGLTYEQYF.

This chain uses TRBV6-1 with TRBJ2-1, with 7 bases lining up with TRBD2. Germline V lookup: CDR1 MNHNS, CDR2 SASEGT. The CDR3 contains 15 residues. V dropped 8 bases and J dropped 4; count of bases not matched to a gene: 11. CDR3 DNA: TGTGCCAGCCTAAGCCCAGGAGCGGGGTACAATGAGCAGTTCTTC. The encoded protein is CASLSPGAGYNEQFF.

The chain couples TRBV14 to TRBJ2-7; a weak D match, TRBD2 (5 bases). This CDR3 is 14 amino acids long. Germline assignment: CDR1 SGHDN and CDR2 FVKESK. The germline V and J ends were trimmed by 1 base and 7 bases, with 14 bases remaining between them. The CDR3 is CASSQVGSTGEQYF. The CDR3 DNA sequence: TGTGCCAGCAGCCAAGTTGGCAGCACGGGGGAGCAGTACTTC.

The genes are TRBV5-5 and TRBJ2-1; D may match TRBD1 or TRBD2 (5 bases each). Per the germline V gene, CDR1 is SGHKS and CDR2 is YYEKEE (reference sequence). There are 15 residues in the CDR3. Trimming shortened V by 7 bases and J by 4 bases, and 18 bases separated the two germline ends. The CDR3 loop reads CASGISGTPYNEQFF. The CDR3 bases are TGTGCCAGCGGAATTTCCGGGACGCCTTACAATGAGCAGTTCTTC.

This clonotype was picked up a small number of times. This sequence joins TRBV5-1 and TRBJ2-1; no clear D gene. CDR3 length: 13 residues. Germline V gene sequence: CDR1 SGHRS, CDR2 YFSETQ. V gave up 6 bases and J gave up 5 bases, with 12 bases separating them. The CDR3 loop is CASNTLSHNEQFF. The CDR3 region has the DNA TGCGCCAGCAATACCTTGTCTCACAATGAGCAGTTCTTC. The entire variable domain, with the rest obtained from reference TRBV5-1 and TRBJ2-1, is as follows: KAGVTQTPRYLIKTRGQQVTLSCSPISGHRSVSWYQQTPGQGLQFLFEYFSETQRNKGNFPGRFSGRQFSNSRSEMNVSTLELGDSALYLCASNTLSHNEQFFGPGTRLTVL.

This clonotype was detected only a few times. The chain uses TRBV5-1 and TRBJ2-1, with 7 nucleotides matching TRBD1. J was trimmed by 14 bases and V by 3 bases; bases with no gene match: 14. Germline CDR1 reads SGHRS; CDR2 reads YFSETQ. The CDR3 spans 14 residues. In DNA form, the CDR3 reads TGCGCCAGCAGCTCCTCAGACAGGGCCCTCGGGAAGTTCTTC. It specifies CASSSSDRALGKFF.